This T cell receptor beta chain originates from a study of technical replicates of blood from several donors. Only a few counts were recorded for this clone. TCRdb's table, derived via immunoSEQ multiplex PCR, lists solely in-frame clones and lacks some. The repertoire has roughly 71,000 clones, about nine tenths of them found once; the top ten carry approximately 0.34%. The CDR3 sequence is 14 residues long. Per germline, CDR1 SQVTM and CDR2 ANQGSEA. Trimming pared 4 bases from V and 2 bases from J, leaving 14 bases between. Sequencing was performed on T cells isolated from PBMCs. V and J are TRBV29-1 and TRBJ1-1, with TRBD1 as a possible D gene (5 bases). The origin of this receptor is a human donor in good health. The CDR3 loop reads CSVARRDANTEAFF. For the CDR3, the DNA is TGCAGCGTTGCGAGGCGGGACGCAAACACTGAAGCTTTCTTT.